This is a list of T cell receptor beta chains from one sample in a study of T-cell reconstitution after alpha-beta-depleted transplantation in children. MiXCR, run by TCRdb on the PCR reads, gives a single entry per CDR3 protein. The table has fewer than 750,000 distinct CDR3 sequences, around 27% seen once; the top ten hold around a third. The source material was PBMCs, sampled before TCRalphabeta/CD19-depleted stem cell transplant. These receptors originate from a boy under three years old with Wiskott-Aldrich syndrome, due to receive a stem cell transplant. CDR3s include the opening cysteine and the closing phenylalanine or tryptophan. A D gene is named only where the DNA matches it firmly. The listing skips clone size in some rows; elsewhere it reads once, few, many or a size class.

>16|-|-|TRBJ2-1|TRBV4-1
CASSLFTSSSYNEQFF
TGCGCCAGCAGCCTATTCACGTCGAGCTCCTACAATGAGCAGTTCTTC
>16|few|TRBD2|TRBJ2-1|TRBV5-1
CASSLVTSGRVDEQFF
TGCGCCAGCAGCTTGGTGACTAGCGGGAGGGTCGATGAGCAGTTCTTC
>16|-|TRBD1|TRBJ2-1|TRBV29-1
CSAGTGGSLSYNEQFF
TGCAGCGCAGGGACAGGGGGCTCTCTCTCCTACAATGAGCAGTTCTTC
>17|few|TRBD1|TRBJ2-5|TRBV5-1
CASSHRPGQGGEATQYF
TGCGCCAGCAGTCACCGACCCGGACAGGGGGGAGAGGCGACCCAGTACTTC
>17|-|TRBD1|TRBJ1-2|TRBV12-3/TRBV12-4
CASRKHRGSASNYGYTF
TGTGCCAGCAGGAAACACAGGGGGTCGGCAAGTAACTATGGCTACACCTTC
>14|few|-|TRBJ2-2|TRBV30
CAWSRRGNTGELFF
TGTGCCTGGAGTCGGCGGGGTAACACCGGGGAGCTGTTTTTT
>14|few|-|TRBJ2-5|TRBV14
CASRRGGNQETQYF
TGTGCCAGCAGGCGAGGGGGAAACCAAGAGACCCAGTACTTC
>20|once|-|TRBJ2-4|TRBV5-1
CASSLGLWSINVVAKNIQYF
TGCGCCAGCAGCTTAGGCTTGTGGTCCATCAATGTGGTAGCCAAAAACATTCAGTACTTC
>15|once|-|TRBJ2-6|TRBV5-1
CASSLRQAGANVLTF
TGCGCCAGCAGCCTCCGACAGGCTGGGGCCAACGTCCTGACTTTC
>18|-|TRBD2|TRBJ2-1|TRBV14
CASSQDPTSGRIASEQFF
TGTGCCAGCAGCCAAGATCCCACTAGCGGGAGAATCGCAAGTGAGCAGTTCTTC
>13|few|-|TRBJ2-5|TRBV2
CASSGDLQETQYF
TGTGCCAGCAGCGGGGACTTACAAGAGACCCAGTACTTC
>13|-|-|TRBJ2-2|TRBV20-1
CSATDPSTGELFF
TGCAGTGCAACAGACCCGAGCACCGGGGAGCTGTTTTTT
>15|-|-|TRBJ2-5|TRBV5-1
CASSLRGPLMETQYF
TGCGCCAGCAGCTTGAGAGGGCCTCTGATGGAGACCCAGTACTTC
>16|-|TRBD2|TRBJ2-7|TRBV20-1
CSAGGASGRGSYEQYF
TGCAGTGCAGGAGGGGCTAGCGGGAGAGGCTCCTACGAGCAGTACTTC
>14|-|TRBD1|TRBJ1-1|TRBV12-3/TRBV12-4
CASSWGTGGTEAFF
TGTGCCAGCAGTTGGGGGACAGGGGGCACTGAAGCTTTCTTT
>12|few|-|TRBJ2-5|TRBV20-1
CSASQEGETQYF
TGCAGTGCTAGCCAAGAGGGAGAGACCCAGTACTTC
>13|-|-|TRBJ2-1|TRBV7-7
CASSPSFVNEQFF
TGTGCCAGCAGCCCTAGCTTTGTCAATGAGCAGTTCTTC
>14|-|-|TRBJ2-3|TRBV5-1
CASSLIGGSDTQYF
TGCGCCAGCAGCTTGATAGGGGGTTCAGATACGCAGTATTTT
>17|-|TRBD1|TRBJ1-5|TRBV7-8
CASSLEWLGTGHQPQHF
TGTGCCAGCAGCTTAGAGTGGTTGGGGACAGGGCATCAGCCCCAGCATTTT
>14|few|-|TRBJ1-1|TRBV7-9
CASSLVGERVEAFF
TGTGCCAGCAGCTTAGTGGGCGAGAGAGTGGAAGCTTTCTTT
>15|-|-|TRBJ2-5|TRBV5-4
CASSPQGAGGGSQYF
TGTGCCAGCAGCCCTCAGGGGGCAGGCGGGGGGTCCCAGTACTTC
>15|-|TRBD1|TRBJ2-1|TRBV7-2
CASTLGGQFYNEQFF
TGTGCCAGCACCTTAGGGGGACAGTTTTACAATGAGCAGTTCTTC
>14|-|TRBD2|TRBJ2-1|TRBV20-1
CSASGSGSVNEQFF
TGCAGTGCTAGTGGTAGCGGGAGCGTGAATGAGCAGTTCTTC
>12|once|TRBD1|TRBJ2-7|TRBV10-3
CATQGRAYEQYF
TGTGCCACACAGGGGCGCGCCTACGAGCAGTACTTC
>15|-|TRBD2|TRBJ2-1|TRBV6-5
CASSYSTSSYNEQFF
TGTGCCAGCAGTTACTCGACTAGCAGCTACAATGAGCAGTTCTTC
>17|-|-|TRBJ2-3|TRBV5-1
CASSLNGLGLMTDTQYF
TGCGCCAGCAGCTTAAATGGATTAGGGTTAATGACAGATACGCAGTATTTT
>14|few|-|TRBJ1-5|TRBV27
CASSLWAGSQPQHF
TGTGCCAGCAGTTTATGGGCAGGGAGTCAGCCCCAGCATTTT
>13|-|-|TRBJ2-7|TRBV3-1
CASSAGLRHEQYF
TGTGCCAGCAGCGCGGGACTCAGGCACGAGCAGTACTTC
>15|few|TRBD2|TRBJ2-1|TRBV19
CASSSGLATVNEQFF
TGTGCCAGTAGTTCGGGACTAGCAACCGTCAATGAGCAGTTCTTC
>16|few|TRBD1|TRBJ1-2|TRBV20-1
CSARDRDRGLLGGYTF
TGCAGTGCTAGGGACCGGGACAGGGGGCTTTTGGGAGGCTACACCTTC
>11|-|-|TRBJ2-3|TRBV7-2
CASSLDSPQYF
TGTGCCAGCAGCTTAGATTCGCCGCAGTATTTT
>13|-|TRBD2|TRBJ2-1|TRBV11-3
CASRASGYNEQFF
TGTGCCAGTAGGGCTAGCGGGTACAATGAGCAGTTCTTC
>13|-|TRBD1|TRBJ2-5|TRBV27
CASSGNRGETQYF
TGTGCCAGCAGTGGAAACAGGGGAGAGACCCAGTACTTC
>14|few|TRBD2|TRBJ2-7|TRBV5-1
CASSTIASGYEQYF
TGCGCCAGCAGTACGATAGCTAGCGGCTACGAGCAGTACTTC
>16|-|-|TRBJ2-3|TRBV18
CASSPPGAQMADTQYF
TGTGCCAGCTCACCACCGGGAGCCCAAATGGCAGATACGCAGTATTTT
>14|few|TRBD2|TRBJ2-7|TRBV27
CASSPLGGTYEQYF
TGTGCCAGCAGTCCTTTGGGAGGGACCTACGAGCAGTACTTC
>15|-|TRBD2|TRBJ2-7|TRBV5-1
CASSLVVAGDHEQYF
TGCGCCAGCAGCTTGGTGGTAGCGGGAGACCACGAGCAGTACTTC
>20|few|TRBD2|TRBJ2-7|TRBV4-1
CASSHEPGLAGVPNSYEQYF
TGCGCCAGCAGCCATGAACCGGGACTAGCGGGAGTGCCGAACTCCTACGAGCAGTACTTC
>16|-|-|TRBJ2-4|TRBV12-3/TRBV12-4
CASSLVQGLAKNIQYF
TGTGCCAGCAGTTTAGTGCAGGGGTTGGCCAAAAACATTCAGTACTTC
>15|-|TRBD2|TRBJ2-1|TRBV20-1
CSARLAGGRYNEQFF
TGCAGTGCGAGACTAGCGGGAGGGCGGTACAATGAGCAGTTCTTC
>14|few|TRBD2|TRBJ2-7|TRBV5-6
CASSSLAGQYEQYF
TGTGCCAGCAGCTCTCTAGCGGGCCAATACGAGCAGTACTTC
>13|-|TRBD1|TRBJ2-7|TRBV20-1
CSATGLASYEQYF
TGCAGTGCGACAGGGCTGGCCTCCTACGAGCAGTACTTC
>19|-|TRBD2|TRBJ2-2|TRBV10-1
CASSESTPGEGLKTGELFF
TGCGCCAGCAGTGAGTCGACTCCGGGGGAGGGCCTAAAGACCGGGGAGCTGTTTTTT
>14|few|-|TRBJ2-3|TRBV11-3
CASSLDPSTDTQYF
TGTGCCAGCAGCTTAGACCCTAGCACAGATACGCAGTATTTT
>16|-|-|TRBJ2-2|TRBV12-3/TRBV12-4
CASSLALGVRSGELFF
TGTGCCAGCAGTTTAGCGCTCGGGGTCCGGTCCGGGGAGCTGTTTTTT
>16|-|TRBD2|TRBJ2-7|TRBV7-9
CASSLVPSGSSYEQYF
TGTGCCAGCAGCTTAGTACCTAGCGGGAGCTCCTACGAGCAGTACTTC
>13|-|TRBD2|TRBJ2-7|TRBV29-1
CSVVVAGVFEQYF
TGCAGCGTTGTGGTAGCGGGAGTTTTCGAGCAGTACTTC
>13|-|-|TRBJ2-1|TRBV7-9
CASSRPPPNEQFF
TGTGCCAGCAGCCGTCCTCCTCCTAATGAGCAGTTCTTC
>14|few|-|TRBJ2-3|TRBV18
CASSPIPIPDTQYF
TGTGCCAGCTCACCTATCCCAATCCCAGATACGCAGTATTTT